This T cell receptor beta chain was sequenced in a study of cytomegalovirus exposure and HLA in healthy donors. The PCR had 60 Vbeta and 13 Jbeta primers. TCRdb keeps only in-frame clones here, not all; method: immunoSEQ multiplex PCR. The data contain 90,000 to 100,000 clones, roughly 79% of them singletons. This CDR3 contains 13 residues. The V and J ends lost 6 bases and 6 bases, in that order; junction bases with no gene match: 6. Per the germline V gene, CDR1 is MDHEN and CDR2 is SYDVKM. The origin of this receptor is a man aged 35-49 years in good health and CMV-seronegative. The chain recombines TRBV28 with TRBJ1-2, with 8 bases that match TRBD1. The sample taken for sequencing was PBMCs. This CDR3 is CASRKDRVHGYTF. Here the CDR3 DNA reads TGTGCCAGCAGAAAGGACAGGGTCCATGGCTACACCTTC.